Below, one T cell receptor (beta chain) is given with its context. It has no known antigen specificity. No much larger clone exists at a distance of one base, and base qualities are not known. The data were taken from a study of beta chain features in type 1 diabetes (dated by TCRdb to 2017 to 2018). Notes on the research overall: No differences in mean age, gender distribution, total cell number or subset yield were found between patients and healthy donors. Across all samples, about 110 million sorted cells were examined, and cell number per subset correlated strongly with RNA yield. The study compared TCRB repertoires of sorted circulating CD4+ T cell subsets between recently diagnosed type 1 diabetes patients and matched healthy donors. Regulatory and stem cell-like memory subsets were obtained from only 8 patients and roughly 8 healthy donors, while naive and central memory subsets were obtained from all 28 donors. On the study overall, not on this receptor specifically: Naive, central memory and regulatory TCRB repertoires appeared to be more alike among patients than among healthy donors. Patients with type 1 diabetes made fewer insertions and deleted more nucleotides at VDJ recombination sites, implying thymic rearrangement abnormalities. HLA sub-analyses involved small numbers of individuals, so any influence of HLA type on TCRB rearrangement remained unresolved. Sequencing cDNA rather than genomic DNA could over-represent highly expressing activated cells, although activation and CD3 levels did not differ between groups. Shorter templates might be favored by PCR, yet because patient and control samples were amplified and corrected together, any such skew would affect both groups equally. Type 1 diabetes patients showed a moderate but significant shortening of TCRB CDR3 length in all four CD4+ subsets.

V drops 6 bases and J drops 2 bases, leaving 14 bases in between. Looking up the germline V gene (reference sequence) yields CDR1 LNHDA and CDR2 SQIVND. From cysteine to phenylalanine, the CDR3 is 14 amino acids long. The kept DNA is CDR3 alone, 42 bases in frame from the first base. From each donor, a single peripheral blood sample of about 116 mL on average was drawn into heparinised tubes. A BD FACSAria II was used to sort naive, central memory, regulatory and stem cell-like memory CD4+ T cells with a panel that included CD45RO, CCR7, CD25, CD127, CD95 and CD27. A purity above 98% was achieved for all sorted populations. PBMCs were isolated immediately by Lymphoprep density gradient centrifugation and stained directly without culture. Samples were stained and sorted in pairs, with one healthy donor and one patient per experiment, so that batch effects were minimized. The entire amount of isolated RNA was reverse transcribed using the High Capacity cDNA Reverse Transcription Kit, so the sequenced TCRB transcripts were expressed ones. Deep immunoSEQ sequencing was performed on naive, central memory and regulatory T cell samples, with an average of roughly 3.6 million total reads per sample. Sorted cells were lysed in RLT buffer, and RNA was extracted using DNase-treated RNeasy Micro or Mini kits according to cell number. Each cell subset was processed separately to prevent cross-contamination, with patient and healthy donor samples processed together. The immunoSEQ multiplex PCR was used to amplify TCRB sequences from cDNA, generating 87-bp fragments that spanned the CDR3 region. Sequencing of the amplicons was performed on the Illumina HiSeq platform. The source study handled its data this way. PCR bias was computationally corrected using synthetic template baselines, reads within Hamming distance 2 were collapsed, and singletons that could not be merged were discarded. Reads were aligned against IMGT so that V, D and J genes, CDR3 length and insertions or deletions at six rearrangement sites could be assigned. Within each subset, clonotype counts were normalized to sorted cell number, after which true diversity and Gini coefficients were computed with the tcR R package. Repertoire sharing was quantified using the overlap coefficient calculated on TCRB nucleotide sequences. Out-of-frame TCRB sequences from naive cells were analyzed as a proxy for the pre-selection repertoire. Held by TCRdb, this immuneACCESS table contains in-frame sequences only and omits some clones. Under half of the omission traces to an unresolved V gene where checked; the cause of the rest is unknown. V, J and clone size are taken as reported in that table, and D and trimming were inferred from the DNA itself. This sample lists hundreds of thousands of clones; 15% to 17% were detected once. Of the sample, 0.093% falls within the top ten clones.

The chain joins TRBV19 to TRBJ2-7; the D gene is perhaps TRBD1 or TRBD2, as each covers 7 bases. Sequencing was done on a sample of naive CD4+ T cells from blood. The cell subset or site tag for this specimen amounts to: true naive CD4+ T cells. The receptor's source is a man aged 18 to 30 in good health. In nucleotides, the sequence is TGTGCCAGTAGCAGGGGAGGGGGCCCCTACGAGCAGTACTTC. It is translated as CASSRGGGPYEQYF.